Listed below are T cell receptor beta chains from one sample, sequenced in a study of T cells in localized non-small cell lung cancer. The assay was immunoSEQ multiplex PCR, and TCRdb's table has in-frame clones only and misses some. Of some 21,000 clones listed, about 90% are singletons. This specimen was peripheral blood, taken before any cancer treatment. The source of these receptors is a male donor older than 55 with stage I squamous cell lung carcinoma. Each CDR3 is given with its conserved first and last residue. A D gene is named only where the DNA matches it firmly. Rows may omit the clone size; those that give it use once, few, many or a size class.

CDR3aa	CDR3nt	d_gene	abundance	v_gene	j_gene	len
CASTEEGSWGTDTQYF	TGTGCCAGCACTGAGGAGGGTTCATGGGGCACAGATACGCAGTATTTT	-	-	TRBV28	TRBJ2-3	16
CASSSVGAGGYNEQFF	TGTGCCAGTAGTTCCGTAGGAGCGGGAGGTTACAATGAGCAGTTCTTC	TRBD2	-	TRBV19	TRBJ2-1	16
CARDEANTEAFF	TGCGCCAGAGATGAAGCGAACACTGAAGCTTTCTTT	-	few	TRBV23-1	TRBJ1-1	12
CASRPQGTTYEQYF	TGCGCCAGCAGGCCGCAGGGTACAACCTACGAGCAGTACTTC	-	-	TRBV5-1	TRBJ2-7	14
CASSSQGGGNTIYF	TGTGCCAGCAGCTCACAGGGAGGTGGAAACACCATATATTTT	-	medium-sized	TRBV7-9	TRBJ1-3	14
CASSLQGNQPQHF	TGTGCCAGCAGCCTACAGGGAAATCAGCCCCAGCATTTT	-	-	TRBV6-5	TRBJ1-5	13
CASSLIVNSGNTIYF	TGTGCCAGCAGTTTAATAGTAAACTCTGGAAACACCATATATTTT	-	-	TRBV28	TRBJ1-3	15
CASSLSAYEQYF	TGTGCCAGCAGCCTTTCCGCTTACGAGCAGTACTTC	-	-	TRBV7-3	TRBJ2-7	12
CAWSPGVESNQPQHF	TGTGCCTGGAGTCCGGGGGTCGAAAGCAATCAGCCCCAGCATTTT	-	-	TRBV30	TRBJ1-5	15
CASSLSEGYSNQPQHF	TGTGCCAGCAGTTTAAGCGAAGGTTATAGCAATCAGCCCCAGCATTTT	-	-	TRBV28	TRBJ1-5	16
CASSSSTHYNEQFF	TGTGCCAGTAGTTCTTCGACACATTACAATGAGCAGTTCTTC	-	-	TRBV19	TRBJ2-1	14
CASSREGGDQPQHF	TGTGCCAGCAGCCGCGAGGGGGGGGATCAGCCCCAGCATTTT	-	-	TRBV5-8	TRBJ1-5	14
CASSLALVAASTDTQYF	TGTGCCAGCAGCTTAGCGTTAGTAGCGGCTAGCACAGATACGCAGTATTTT	-	-	TRBV7-8	TRBJ2-3	17
CASSLGSIRQLNTEAFF	TGTGCCAGCAGCTTGGGTAGCATCCGACAGTTGAACACTGAAGCTTTCTTT	-	once	TRBV7-6	TRBJ1-1	17
CASRPQLAGGLDTQYF	TGCGCCAGCAGACCACAACTAGCGGGAGGCCTAGATACGCAGTATTTT	TRBD2	-	TRBV5-1	TRBJ2-3	16
CATPGPGVGGAFF	TGTGCCACCCCGGGACCGGGGGTCGGGGGAGCTTTCTTT	-	-	TRBV2	TRBJ1-1	13
CASNPVLSGELFF	TGTGCCAGCAATCCAGTCCTCTCCGGGGAGCTGTTTTTT	-	-	TRBV6-6	TRBJ2-2	13
CASSLGRPGTQETQYF	TGTGCCAGCAGCTTAGGAAGACCGGGAACACAAGAGACCCAGTACTTC	-	once	TRBV7-2	TRBJ2-5	16
CASSQASEAPGDEQYF	TGTGCCAGCAGCCAAGCCTCGGAGGCTCCCGGGGACGAGCAGTACTTC	-	-	TRBV14	TRBJ2-7	16
CATGTDVNQPQHF	TGTGCCACCGGGACGGATGTTAATCAGCCCCAGCATTTT	-	once	TRBV2	TRBJ1-5	13
CAWSGRDWETEAFF	TGTGCCTGGAGTGGGAGGGACTGGGAGACTGAAGCTTTCTTT	-	-	TRBV30	TRBJ1-1	14
CASSQNPAYTGELFF	TGTGCCAGCTCTCAAAATCCCGCGTACACCGGGGAGCTGTTTTTT	-	-	TRBV18	TRBJ2-2	15
CASSAPLQLYGYTF	TGTGCCAGTAGCGCTCCTCTACAGTTATATGGCTACACCTTC	-	-	TRBV19	TRBJ1-2	14
CAISAGGAETQYF	TGTGCCATCAGCGCAGGGGGCGCGGAGACCCAGTACTTC	TRBD1	-	TRBV10-3	TRBJ2-5	13
CAIDRGRNQPQHF	TGTGCCATCGACAGGGGGCGGAATCAGCCCCAGCATTTT	TRBD1	-	TRBV19	TRBJ1-5	13
CASKGPGQGEQFF	TGTGCCAGCAAAGGGCCTGGGCAGGGTGAGCAGTTCTTC	-	-	TRBV2	TRBJ2-1	13
CASSLAPQTDTEAFF	TGTGCCAGCAGCTTAGCCCCCCAGACGGACACTGAAGCTTTCTTT	-	-	TRBV7-3	TRBJ1-1	15
CASSPEPLYTDTQYF	TGTGCCAGCAGCCCCGAACCTCTCTACACAGATACGCAGTATTTT	-	-	TRBV9	TRBJ2-3	15
CASSGTDQPQHF	TGTGCCAGCAGTGGGACCGATCAGCCCCAGCATTTT	-	few	TRBV2	TRBJ1-5	12
CSAGSGAVQYF	TGCAGTGCCGGAAGTGGAGCGGTGCAGTACTTC	-	few	TRBV20-1	TRBJ2-7	11
CASGTPANTEAFF	TGTGCCAGCGGGACACCGGCGAACACTGAAGCTTTCTTT	-	-	TRBV6-6	TRBJ1-1	13
CASSVASGANEEQFF	TGTGCCAGCAGCGTAGCTAGCGGAGCTAATGAAGAGCAGTTCTTC	TRBD2	-	TRBV9	TRBJ2-1	15
CASSFLQGAYNEQFF	TGTGCCAGCAGTTTCTTACAGGGTGCCTACAATGAGCAGTTCTTC	-	-	TRBV28	TRBJ2-1	15
CASIDTRRTNTEAFF	TGTGCCAGCATTGACACCCGAAGGACAAACACTGAAGCTTTCTTT	-	-	TRBV6-6	TRBJ1-1	15
CASGLRGNTGELFF	TGCGCCAGCGGATTACGCGGCAACACCGGGGAGCTGTTTTTT	-	-	TRBV10-1	TRBJ2-2	14
CASSGGRNTEAFF	TGTGCCAGCAGCGGGGGACGGAACACTGAAGCTTTCTTT	-	-	TRBV5-4	TRBJ1-1	13
CASSIGLGGSPLHF	TGTGCCAGTAGTATAGGACTCGGAGGTTCACCCCTCCACTTT	-	-	TRBV19	TRBJ1-6	14
CASSYDRWRGYTEAFF	TGTGCCAGCAGTTACGACAGGTGGCGTGGGTACACTGAAGCTTTCTTT	-	-	TRBV6-5	TRBJ1-1	16
CASSYSSAGAYYEQYF	TGTGCCAGCAGTTACTCGTCGGCGGGGGCCTACTACGAGCAGTACTTC	-	-	TRBV6-5	TRBJ2-7	16
CASSRYYEQYF	TGTGCCAGCTCACGCTATTACGAGCAGTACTTC	-	-	TRBV18	TRBJ2-7	11
CASKAGYNEQFF	TGTGCCAGCAAGGCGGGCTACAATGAGCAGTTCTTC	-	-	TRBV27	TRBJ2-1	12
CASSLMTDTEAFF	TGCGCCAGCAGCTTGATGACTGACACTGAAGCTTTCTTT	-	-	TRBV5-1	TRBJ1-1	13
CASSPGLAGGPDEQFF	TGCGCCAGCAGCCCTGGACTAGCGGGAGGGCCCGATGAGCAGTTCTTC	TRBD2	-	TRBV5-1	TRBJ2-1	16
CASSLSITDTQYF	TGTGCCAGCAGTTTATCAATCACAGATACGCAGTATTTT	-	-	TRBV28	TRBJ2-3	13
CASSLVGAGDTQYF	TGTGCCAGCAGCTTAGTAGGGGCCGGAGATACGCAGTATTTT	-	-	TRBV7-6	TRBJ2-3	14
CAISESGQGGQPQHF	TGTGCCATCAGTGAGTCCGGGCAGGGTGGTCAGCCCCAGCATTTT	-	few	TRBV10-3	TRBJ1-5	15
CASSVTGGNTEAFF	TGTGCCAGTAGTGTGACAGGGGGCAACACTGAAGCTTTCTTT	TRBD1	-	TRBV19	TRBJ1-1	14
CAWSAQGTDYTF	TGTGCCTGGAGTGCACAGGGTACGGACTACACCTTC	-	few	TRBV30	TRBJ1-2	12
CASSFLSSGYNEQFF	TGTGCCAGCAGTTTCCTCTCTAGCGGGTACAATGAGCAGTTCTTC	TRBD2	-	TRBV28	TRBJ2-1	15
CASSVGAGTQYF	TGTGCCAGCAGCGTAGGTGCAGGCACGCAGTATTTT	-	-	TRBV9	TRBJ2-3	12